Listed below are T cell receptor beta chains from one sample, sequenced in a study of T-cell reconstitution after alpha-beta-depleted transplantation in children. MiXCR was run by TCRdb on the PCR reads, yielding one entry per CDR3 protein. The sample lists more than 500,000 distinct CDR3 sequences; more than 9.5% were seen once. Sequenced material: PBMCs, mostly from graft donor cells, taken 180 days after TCRalphabeta/CD19-depleted stem cell transplant. Receptors originate from a female patient aged 2-10 years who had a stem cell transplant for aplastic anemia, so the T cells may come from the graft donor. Both conserved end residues are part of each CDR3. The order of the fields is V gene, D gene, J gene, clone size, CDR3 DNA, CDR3 protein. The D gene is left open where the match is weak. Clone size appears in some rows only: once, few, many, or a class for an expanded clone.

V gene: TRBV20-1
D gene: TRBD2
J gene: TRBJ2-1
clone size: few
CDR3 DNA: TGCAGTGCTCGGACTAGCGGGAGGGCCCATGAGCAGTTCTTC
CDR3 protein: CSARTSGRAHEQFF

V gene: TRBV29-1
D gene: NA
J gene: TRBJ2-3
clone size: once
CDR3 DNA: TGCAGCGTACGGGACTGGCTAAACACAGATACGCAGTATTTC
CDR3 protein: CSVRDWLNTDTQYF

V gene: TRBV6-2/TRBV6-3
D gene: NA
J gene: TRBJ1-1
clone size: few
CDR3 DNA: TGTGCCAGCAGTTACGATGGCGGGGGGGGCACTGAAGCTTTCTTT
CDR3 protein: CASSYDGGGGTEAFF

V gene: TRBV6-5
D gene: NA
J gene: TRBJ2-2
clone size: many
CDR3 DNA: TGTGCCAGCAGTTACTCGATGGTAATCGGGGAGCTGTTTTTT
CDR3 protein: CASSYSMVIGELFF

V gene: TRBV27
D gene: NA
J gene: TRBJ1-1
clone size: few
CDR3 DNA: TGTGCCAGCAGTTTATCCCCGGTGAGCTGGCCCGTCACTGAAGCTTTCTTT
CDR3 protein: CASSLSPVSWPVTEAFF

V gene: TRBV6-1
D gene: TRBD1
J gene: TRBJ2-3
clone size: few
CDR3 DNA: TGTGCCAGCAGTGATCAGGGGGCGCGGGGAGATACGCAGTATTTT
CDR3 protein: CASSDQGARGDTQYF

V gene: TRBV7-9
D gene: NA
J gene: TRBJ2-7
clone size: NA
CDR3 DNA: TGTGCCAGCAGCGGTGTCCCTAGCAACGACGAGCAGTACTTC
CDR3 protein: CASSGVPSNDEQYF

V gene: TRBV6-1
D gene: TRBD2
J gene: TRBJ2-3
clone size: NA
CDR3 DNA: TGTGCCAGCGGGCAGGGACTAATCCCAGATACGCAGTATTTT
CDR3 protein: CASGQGLIPDTQYF

V gene: TRBV11-2
D gene: NA
J gene: TRBJ2-4
clone size: few
CDR3 DNA: TGTGCCAGCAGCCCATCCGTAAAAGTGAGCAAAAACATTCAGTACTTC
CDR3 protein: CASSPSVKVSKNIQYF

V gene: TRBV4-3
D gene: NA
J gene: TRBJ1-5
clone size: few
CDR3 DNA: TGCGCCAGCAGCCAGCTGTACCGGGGCGGTCAGCCCCAGCATTTT
CDR3 protein: CASSQLYRGGQPQHF

V gene: TRBV28
D gene: NA
J gene: TRBJ1-4
clone size: few
CDR3 DNA: TGTGCCAGCAGTTTTGGGGGGGACCTAACCGAAAAACTGTTTTTT
CDR3 protein: CASSFGGDLTEKLFF

V gene: TRBV27
D gene: NA
J gene: TRBJ2-1
clone size: NA
CDR3 DNA: TGTGCCAGCGGCTCCGGGATCCCGCCCAATGAGCAGTTCTTC
CDR3 protein: CASGSGIPPNEQFF